This record concerns one T cell receptor (beta chain) sequence. This record comes from a study of long-term antiretroviral therapy in people with HIV. With 4 bases removed from V and 4 bases from J, the gap between germline ends came to 8 bases. Per germline, CDR1 DFQATT and CDR2 SNEGSKA (reference sequence). This CDR3 is 11 amino acids long. Researchers ran immunoSEQ v3.0 at survey level. For every sample, sequencing targeted roughly 35,000-50,000 T-cell genomes. Method: immunoSEQ multiplex PCR; TCRdb's copy keeps in-frame clones and lacks some. The sample consists of roughly 29,000 clones, 95% of them appearing once.

The TCR originated in a man younger than 40 with HIV. V and J are TRBV20-1 and TRBJ2-7; D is perhaps TRBD1 (5 bases). Sequences were derived from unsorted PBMCs, sampled 5.3 years after starting antiretroviral therapy. The CDR3, as DNA: TGCAGTGCTAACAGGTATTACGAGCAGTACTTC. Its translation: CSANRYYEQYF.